This T cell receptor (beta chain) originates from a study of cytomegalovirus exposure and HLA in healthy donors. 60 Vbeta and 13 Jbeta primers were used in PCR. The repertoire was sequenced with immunoSEQ multiplex PCR; TCRdb's copy has only in-frame clones and lacks some. The table records 150,000 to 190,000 clones, roughly 80% of them present only once. Notes on the study in general: Productive rates of about 87% or about 30% were seen for most TCR beta V segments in an earlier analysis. With later analysis, a missense DCLRE1C variant became linked to TCR beta V- and J-gene trimming. The authors later found HLA-associated TCR beta chains more clonally expanded than equally common others. Compared with the approximately 670-donor mean, an Asian-associated ancestry cluster reportedly had fewer N-insertions, according to a later analysis.

Losses at the gene ends were 4 bases for V and 4 bases for J; bases not matched to a gene: 5. The germline V gene has CDR1 KGHSH and CDR2 LQKENI. The CDR3 sequence is 15 residues long. To note about this clone: Its antigen is still unknown.

The TCR was taken from a man aged 18-30 years in good health and CMV-seronegative. The chain joins TRBV18 to TRBJ2-7; 12 positions match TRBD2. What was sequenced was PBMCs. The CDR3: CASSQRTSGKYEQYF. The CDR3 DNA is TGTGCCAGCTCACAGCGGACTAGCGGGAAATACGAGCAGTACTTC.